The clone carrying this T cell receptor beta chain showed up just once. The data originate from a study of blood T cell repertoires in COVID-19. Study-wide context: In each case, the material was cDNA or gDNA derived from T cells, B-cell-depleted T cells, or PBMCs.

The germline V gene has CDR1 SGHRS and CDR2 YFSETQ. The CDR3 consists of 18 residues. With 4 bases clipped from V and 10 bases from J, the junction kept 17 bases outside the gene matches. Measured with immunoSEQ multiplex PCR; TCRdb has only the in-frame clones, and not every one. The sample yields approximately 30,000 clones, around four fifths seen once. The rearrangement links TRBV5-1 to TRBJ2-1; TRBD2 agrees at 13 bases. The sample comprised peripheral blood. The receptor comes from a man aged 65 to 85 with acute or convalescent COVID-19. CDR3: CASSGDRPGTSGVPEQFF. CDR3 DNA: TGCGCCAGCAGCGGGGACAGACCCGGGACTAGCGGGGTCCCGGAGCAGTTCTTC.